This T cell receptor (beta chain) appears in the sequencing data of a study of blood T cell repertoires in COVID-19. The overall study: From T cells, B-cell-depleted T cells, or PBMCs came the material, which was cDNA or gDNA.

The assay was immunoSEQ multiplex PCR, and TCRdb's table has in-frame clones only and misses some. The repertoire consists of roughly 200,000 clones, with nearly 90% occurring once and the leading ten covering approximately 2.5%. Participant ages covered roughly 18 to 89 years across 24 US areas. Participants' own reports of clinical history determined their cohort assignment. The CDR3 runs 16 residues. Germline CDR1 is SQVTM and CDR2 is ANQGSEA. The V segment lost 0 bases and the J segment 4 bases; nucleotides outside the gene matches: 9. J is TRBJ2-1 and V is TRBV29-1; 7 nucleotides line up with TRBD1. This TCR was recovered from a woman in her thirties or forties with acute COVID-19. The specimen was PBMCs or T cells enriched from blood (not recorded which). The CDR3 DNA sequence: TGCAGCGTTGAAGATCCGGAAACAGGGGTTTACAATGAGCAGTTCTTC. Translated, it gives CSVEDPETGVYNEQFF.